Listed below are T cell receptor beta chains from one sample, sequenced in a study of cytomegalovirus exposure and HLA in healthy donors. Profiled with immunoSEQ multiplex PCR; TCRdb holds only in-frame clones, not every one. The repertoire holds 150,000 to 180,000 clones, with 60% to 85% as singletons. Sequenced input: PBMCs. These receptors originate from a woman aged 40 to 49 in good health and CMV-seronegative. Both conserved end residues are trimmed from each CDR3. The order of the fields is V gene, J gene, CDR3 protein.

>TRBV7-6|TRBJ2-7
ASSSSRRGEQY
>TRBV5-1|TRBJ2-2
ASSWTEGYTGELF
>TRBV5-1|TRBJ1-1
ASSSGSKEAF
>TRBV28|TRBJ2-1
ASVLSRGLPSYNEQF
>TRBV27|TRBJ1-1
ASSGGLWGVGTEAF
>TRBV5-6|TRBJ1-1
ASSSGAFEAF
>TRBV11-2|TRBJ2-6
ASSLGLASGANVLT
>TRBV6-1|TRBJ2-7
ASSEQGQSYEQY
>TRBV6-6|TRBJ2-5
ASRELQETQY
>TRBV7-6|TRBJ1-1
ASSPQTGGAF
>TRBV30|TRBJ2-5
AWSVLGSQETQY
>TRBV7-9|TRBJ1-3
ASSLRGRGQYSGNTIY
>TRBV7-9|TRBJ2-3
ASSLGVLSDTQY
>TRBV5-1|TRBJ2-1
ASSGGYNEQF
>TRBV5-4|TRBJ2-7
ASSLEGAGGKEQY
>TRBV11-3|TRBJ2-1
ASSPSHLAGYSYNEQF
>TRBV12-5|TRBJ1-2
ASGLPPPAPEAYGYT
>TRBV30|TRBJ1-2
AWSADRAPNYGYT
>TRBV5-6|TRBJ1-5
ASSLAGYSNQPQH
>TRBV6-5|TRBJ1-2
ASSRGDRGSKGYT
>TRBV5-1|TRBJ1-1
ASSQGDQRGTEAF
>TRBV18|TRBJ1-6
ASSLTHSGTDNSPLH
>TRBV6-1|TRBJ2-7
ASSHSGTSYEQY
>TRBV27|TRBJ1-5
ASSLAGDVAQH
>TRBV23-1|TRBJ2-7
ASTPVFPQRERNEQY
>TRBV7-9|TRBJ2-7
ASSPGPYEQY
>TRBV19|TRBJ2-7
ASSIGQNEQY
>TRBV6-5|TRBJ2-7
ASSSPMTGGREQY
>TRBV10-3|TRBJ1-2
AISESDYGYT
>TRBV6-4|TRBJ2-2
ASSENTYPGAGELF
>TRBV5-1|TRBJ1-5
ASSPEEGISNQPQH
>TRBV6-1|TRBJ1-2
ASSETGQGARYGYT
>TRBV10-3|TRBJ1-3
AISEPDRGAGNTIY
>TRBV6-1|TRBJ2-1
ASSRGAETEQF
>TRBV27|TRBJ1-2
ASSLLGQGGGYT
>TRBV6-5|TRBJ2-7
ASSYSKRGSSYEQY
>TRBV4-2|TRBJ2-1
ASSPGTRGYNEQF
>TRBV10-2|TRBJ1-1
ASSLMRDTEAF
>TRBV19|TRBJ1-1
ASSIRMGAFTEAF
>TRBV4-1|TRBJ2-2
ASSQGQVSTGELF
>TRBV19|TRBJ2-4
ASSIAGRNKNIQY
>TRBV5-1|TRBJ1-1
ASSETGGGNTEAF
>TRBV4-1|TRBJ1-2
ASSSPDRDYGYT
>TRBV5-1|TRBJ1-4
ASSLGPTRPTNEKLF
>TRBV29-1|TRBJ1-1
SVGRGPNTEAF